A selection of T cell receptor beta chains follows, all from one sample in a study of molecular identifiers for immune sequencing clone quantification. TCRdb processed the PCR reads anew with MiXCR; each CDR3 protein has one entry. The sample consists of roughly 630,000 distinct CDR3 sequences, less than 30% of them appearing once. Sequencing input: naive CD8+ T cells from blood, with Jurkat cell RNA spiked in. The receptors stem from a human donor in good health. Some libraries in this study had Jurkat cell RNA spiked in. CDR3s include the opening cysteine and the closing phenylalanine or tryptophan.

V gene: TRBV7-9; J gene: TRBJ2-1; CDR3 protein: CASSLTGTKTYNEQFF
V gene: TRBV28; J gene: TRBJ2-6; CDR3 protein: CASSPLDSPLSGANVLTF
V gene: TRBV27; J gene: TRBJ1-1; CDR3 protein: CASSFLQGEAFF
V gene: TRBV13; J gene: TRBJ2-2; CDR3 protein: CASSAGVDTGELSF
V gene: TRBV20-1; J gene: TRBJ2-3; CDR3 protein: CSARLLGQGPLTDTQYF
V gene: TRBV5-1; J gene: TRBJ2-3; CDR3 protein: CASSLAAATGETDTQCF
V gene: TRBV27; J gene: TRBJ2-7; CDR3 protein: CASSDRAQTYEQYF
V gene: TRBV9; J gene: TRBJ1-6; CDR3 protein: CASSPAGDGYNSPLHF
V gene: TRBV3-1; J gene: TRBJ1-4; CDR3 protein: CASSQLDTNEKLFF
V gene: TRBV5-1; J gene: TRBJ2-7; CDR3 protein: CASSSQTDSYEQYF
V gene: TRBV24-1; J gene: TRBJ2-7; CDR3 protein: CATSDSTGLAYEQYF
V gene: TRBV4-1; J gene: TRBJ1-6; CDR3 protein: CASSQVWDRNSPLHF
V gene: TRBV7-9; J gene: TRBJ1-5; CDR3 protein: CASSSVTGETYSNQPQHF
V gene: TRBV12-3/TRBV12-4; J gene: TRBJ2-4; CDR3 protein: CASSLALTGAKNIQYF
V gene: TRBV7-9; J gene: TRBJ2-2; CDR3 protein: CASSSLWRADTGELFF
V gene: TRBV27; J gene: TRBJ2-7; CDR3 protein: CARSPGPGAFPAAPSF
V gene: TRBV5-3; J gene: TRBJ1-1; CDR3 protein: CASSPESPPGMDTEALF
V gene: TRBV19; J gene: TRBJ2-7; CDR3 protein: CASSISGQSYEQYF
V gene: TRBV29-1; J gene: TRBJ1-4; CDR3 protein: CSVAGTTNERLFF
V gene: TRBV6-1; J gene: TRBJ2-7; CDR3 protein: CASSEFSGTGISYEQYF
V gene: TRBV5-1; J gene: TRBJ1-1; CDR3 protein: CASGDRPDDLNTEAFF
V gene: TRBV30; J gene: TRBJ2-7; CDR3 protein: CASTGNSYEQYF
V gene: TRBV6-5; J gene: TRBJ2-5; CDR3 protein: CASSSAGQPQETQYF
V gene: TRBV6-5; J gene: TRBJ2-7; CDR3 protein: CASSQQGTGAITYEQYF
V gene: TRBV5-1; J gene: TRBJ2-7; CDR3 protein: CASSLAGGLAGQDYEQYF
V gene: TRBV7-9; J gene: TRBJ2-5; CDR3 protein: CASSETSGEETQYF
V gene: TRBV9; J gene: TRBJ2-2; CDR3 protein: CASSPLGGNGELFF
V gene: TRBV6-5; J gene: TRBJ1-1; CDR3 protein: CASSYSISRGEAFF
V gene: TRBV28; J gene: TRBJ1-1; CDR3 protein: CASSFGGRFGEAFF
V gene: TRBV6-6; J gene: TRBJ1-1; CDR3 protein: CASSYSVGSLNTEAFF
V gene: TRBV15; J gene: TRBJ2-7; CDR3 protein: CATSSELAGISYEQYF
V gene: TRBV9; J gene: TRBJ1-2; CDR3 protein: CASSVDKGAYGYTF
V gene: TRBV5-1; J gene: TRBJ2-1; CDR3 protein: CASRELSSYNEQFF
V gene: TRBV7-8; J gene: TRBJ2-2; CDR3 protein: CASSLDWGATNTGELFF
V gene: TRBV12-3/TRBV12-4; J gene: TRBJ2-2; CDR3 protein: CASSLRTSGEPFF
V gene: TRBV28; J gene: TRBJ1-1; CDR3 protein: CASSTAPGRIDTEAFF
V gene: TRBV6-5; J gene: TRBJ2-7; CDR3 protein: CASSYFRLAGEGGEQYF